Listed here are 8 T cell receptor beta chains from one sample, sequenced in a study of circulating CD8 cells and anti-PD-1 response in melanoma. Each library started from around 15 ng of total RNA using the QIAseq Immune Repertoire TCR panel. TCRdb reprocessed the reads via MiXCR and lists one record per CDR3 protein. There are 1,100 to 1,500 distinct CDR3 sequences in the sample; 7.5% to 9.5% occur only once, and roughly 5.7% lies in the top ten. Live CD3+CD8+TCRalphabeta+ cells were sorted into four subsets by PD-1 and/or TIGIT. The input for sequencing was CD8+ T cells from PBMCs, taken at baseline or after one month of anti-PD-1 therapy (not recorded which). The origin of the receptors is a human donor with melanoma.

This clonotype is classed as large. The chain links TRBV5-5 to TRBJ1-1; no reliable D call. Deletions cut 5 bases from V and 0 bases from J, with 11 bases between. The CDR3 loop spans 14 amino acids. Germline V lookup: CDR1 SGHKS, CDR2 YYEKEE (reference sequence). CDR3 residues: CASSLEFMNTEAFF. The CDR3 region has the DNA TGTGCCAGCAGTTTAGAGTTCATGAACACTGAAGCTTTCTTT.

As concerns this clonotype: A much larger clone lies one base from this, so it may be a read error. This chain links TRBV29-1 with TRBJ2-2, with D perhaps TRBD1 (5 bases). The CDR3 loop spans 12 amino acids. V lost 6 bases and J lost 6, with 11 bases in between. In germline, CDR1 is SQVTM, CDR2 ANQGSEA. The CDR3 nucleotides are TGCAGCGTCACGCTAGGGGCCGGGGAGCTGTTTTTT. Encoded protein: CSVTLGAGELFF.

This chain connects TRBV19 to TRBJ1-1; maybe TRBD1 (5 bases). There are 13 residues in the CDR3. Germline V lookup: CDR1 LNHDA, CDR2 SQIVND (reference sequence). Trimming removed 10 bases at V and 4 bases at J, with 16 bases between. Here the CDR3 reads CAIRQGAGTEAFF. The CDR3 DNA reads TGTGCCATAAGGCAGGGCGCCGGCACTGAAGCTTTCTTT.

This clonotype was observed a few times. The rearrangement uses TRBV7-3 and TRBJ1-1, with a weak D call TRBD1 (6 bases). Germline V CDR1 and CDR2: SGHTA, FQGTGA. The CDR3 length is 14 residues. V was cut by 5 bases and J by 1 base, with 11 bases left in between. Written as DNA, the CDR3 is TGTGCCAGCAGCACCGGGACATCGAACACTGAAGCTTTCTTT. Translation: CASSTGTSNTEAFF.

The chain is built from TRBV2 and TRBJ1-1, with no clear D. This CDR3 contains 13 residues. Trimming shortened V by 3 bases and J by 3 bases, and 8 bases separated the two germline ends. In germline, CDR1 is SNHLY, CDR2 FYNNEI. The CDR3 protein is CASSESSYTEAFF. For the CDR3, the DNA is TGTGCCAGCAGTGAGAGCAGTTACACTGAAGCTTTCTTT.

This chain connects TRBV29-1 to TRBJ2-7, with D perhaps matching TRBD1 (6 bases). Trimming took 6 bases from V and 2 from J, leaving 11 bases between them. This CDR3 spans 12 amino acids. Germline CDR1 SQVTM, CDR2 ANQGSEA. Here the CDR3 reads CSVQGSPYEQYF. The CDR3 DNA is TGCAGCGTCCAGGGGTCCCCCTACGAGCAGTACTTC.

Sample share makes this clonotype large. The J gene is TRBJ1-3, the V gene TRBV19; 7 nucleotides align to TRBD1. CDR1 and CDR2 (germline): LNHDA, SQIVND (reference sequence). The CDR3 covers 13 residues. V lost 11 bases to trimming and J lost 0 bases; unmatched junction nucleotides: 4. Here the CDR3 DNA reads TGTGCCGTACAGGGGAGCTCTGGAAACACCATATATTTT. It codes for CAVQGSSGNTIYF.

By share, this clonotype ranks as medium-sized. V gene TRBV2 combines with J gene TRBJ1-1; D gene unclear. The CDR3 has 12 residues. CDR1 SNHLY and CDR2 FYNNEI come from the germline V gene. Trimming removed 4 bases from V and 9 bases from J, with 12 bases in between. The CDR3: CASSGLGGQAFF. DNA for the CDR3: TGTGCCAGCAGTGGTCTGGGAGGGCAAGCTTTCTTT.